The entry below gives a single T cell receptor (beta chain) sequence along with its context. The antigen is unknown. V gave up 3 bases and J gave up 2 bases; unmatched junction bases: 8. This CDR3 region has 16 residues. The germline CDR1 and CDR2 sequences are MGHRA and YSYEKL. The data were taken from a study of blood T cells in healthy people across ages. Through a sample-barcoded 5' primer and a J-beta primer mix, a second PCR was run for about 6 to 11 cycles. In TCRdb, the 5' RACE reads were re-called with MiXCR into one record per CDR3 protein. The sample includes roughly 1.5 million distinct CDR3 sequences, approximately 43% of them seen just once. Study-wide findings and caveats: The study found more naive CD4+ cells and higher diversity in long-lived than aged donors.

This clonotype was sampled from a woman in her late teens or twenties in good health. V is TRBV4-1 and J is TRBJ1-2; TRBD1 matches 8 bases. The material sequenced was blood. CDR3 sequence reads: CASSQHRQGKNYGYTF. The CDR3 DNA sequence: TGCGCCAGCAGCCAGCACCGACAGGGGAAGAACTATGGCTACACCTTC.